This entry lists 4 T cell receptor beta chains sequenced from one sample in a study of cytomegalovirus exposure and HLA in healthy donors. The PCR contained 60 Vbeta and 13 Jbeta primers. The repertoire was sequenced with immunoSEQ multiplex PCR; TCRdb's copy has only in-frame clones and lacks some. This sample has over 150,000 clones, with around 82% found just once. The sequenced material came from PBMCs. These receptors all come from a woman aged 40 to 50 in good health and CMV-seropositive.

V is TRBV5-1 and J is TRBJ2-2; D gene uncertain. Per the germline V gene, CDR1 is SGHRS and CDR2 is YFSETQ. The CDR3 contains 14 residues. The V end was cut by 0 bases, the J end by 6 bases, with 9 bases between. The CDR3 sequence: CASSLDTFAGELFF. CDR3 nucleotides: TGCGCCAGCAGCTTGGATACTTTTGCCGGGGAGCTGTTTTTT.

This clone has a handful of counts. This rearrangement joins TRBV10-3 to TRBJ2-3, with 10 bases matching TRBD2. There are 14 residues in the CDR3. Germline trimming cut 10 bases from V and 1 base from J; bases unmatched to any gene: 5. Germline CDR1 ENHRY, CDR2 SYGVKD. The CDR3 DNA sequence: TGTGCCACCCTAACTAGCGGGGGCACAGATACGCAGTATTTT. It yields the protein CATLTSGGTDTQYF.

The CDR3 coding sequence is TGTGCCATCAGTGAGGGGCTAACTACCGGGGAGCTGTTTTTT. The encoded protein is CAISEGLTTGELFF. The rearrangement joins TRBV10-3 to TRBJ2-2; D gene ambiguous. The CDR3 runs 14 residues. Germline V gives CDR1 ENHRY, CDR2 SYGVKD. The V end was cut by 2 bases, the J end by 5 bases, with 9 bases between.

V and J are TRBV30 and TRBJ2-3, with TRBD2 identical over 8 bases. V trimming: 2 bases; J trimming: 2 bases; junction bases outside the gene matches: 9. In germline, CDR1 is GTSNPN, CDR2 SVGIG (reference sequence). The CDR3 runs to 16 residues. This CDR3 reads CAWSPIAGSHTDTQYF. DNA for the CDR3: TGTGCCTGGAGTCCTATAGCGGGGTCACACACAGATACGCAGTATTTT.